The 21 T cell receptor beta chains below all came from one sample that was sequenced in a study of T cells after yellow fever vaccination. TCRdb fed the 5' RACE reads into MiXCR, producing one record per CDR3 protein. Found here are hundreds of thousands of distinct CDR3 sequences, 8.7% of them singletons; the top ten hold roughly 18%. The starting material was PBMCs, obtained on the day of the first yellow fever vaccination. These TCRs come from a young man who received the YFV17D yellow fever vaccine.

This clonotype appeared many times. A read error may produce the germline difference seen at one junction end. The chain employs TRBV5-1 and TRBJ1-5; D unresolved. Germline CDR1 SGHRS, CDR2 YFSETQ. The CDR3 totals 13 residues. Here the CDR3 DNA reads TGTGCCAGCAGTTTGGGTAGCAATCAGCCCCAGCATTTT. It specifies CASSLGSNQPQHF. The whole variable domain, filled in from reference TRBV5-1 and TRBJ1-5, reads KAGVTQTPRYLIKTRGQQVTLSCSPISGHRSVSWYQQTPGQGLQFLFEYFSETQRNKGNFPGRFSGRQFSNSRSEMNVSTLELGDSALYLCASSLGSNQPQHFGDGTRLSIL.

The sample holds a few counts of this clonotype. The gene calls are TRBV6-2 or TRBV6-3 and TRBJ1-6; D is perhaps TRBD1 (5 bases). Trimming left V 2 bases short and J 5 bases short, with 13 bases between. There are 16 residues in the CDR3. In germline, CDR1 is MNHEY, CDR2 SVGEGT. CDR3 bases: TGTGCCAGCAGTTACGATTCCCAGGGAAATAATTCACCCCTCCACTTT. Its translation is CASSYDSQGNNSPLHF.

The chain recombines TRBV9 with TRBJ2-3; D gene ambiguous. V lost 0 bases to trimming and J lost 5 bases, with 10 bases between them. This CDR3 is built from 14 residues. Germline lookup yields CDR1 SGDLS and CDR2 YYNGEE. The CDR3 DNA follows: TGTGCCAGCAGCGTAGCCACAGCTATAGATACGCAGTATTTT. Translation gives CASSVATAIDTQYF.

The chain has TRBV6-1 and TRBJ1-6; perhaps TRBD1 as D (5 bases). Trimming removed 4 bases from V and 4 bases from J, with 17 bases in between. The CDR3 consists of 17 residues. Per the germline V gene, CDR1 is MNHNS and CDR2 is SASEGT. DNA of the CDR3: TGTGCCAGCAGTGGCCCCGCAGGGAGCCTTTATAATTCACCCCTCCACTTT. This codes for CASSGPAGSLYNSPLHF.

The table lists this clonotype with a few counts. The rearrangement links TRBV10-3 to TRBJ2-1, with 10 bases lining up with TRBD2. The CDR3 length is 15 residues. The J segment lost 5 bases and the V segment lost 6 bases, leaving 7 bases of the junction unmatched. The germline V gene encodes CDR1 ENHRY and CDR2 SYGVKD. The chain's CDR3 is CAIRLERGGHNEQFF. In DNA form, the CDR3 reads TGTGCCATCAGACTCGAGCGGGGGGGCCACAATGAGCAGTTCTTC.

The V call is TRBV3-1, the J call TRBJ1-1; the match to TRBD1 covers 8 bases. The ends lost 0 bases at V and 6 bases at J; junction bases unmatched: 3. Per germline, CDR1 LGHDT and CDR2 YNNKEL (reference sequence). This CDR3 region has 14 residues. The CDR3: CASSQDTGGPEAFF. CDR3 DNA sequence: TGTGCCAGCAGCCAAGATACAGGGGGGCCTGAAGCTTTCTTT.

There are a few counts of this clonotype. The V and J genes are TRBV6-2 or TRBV6-3 and TRBJ1-3, with unresolved D. CDR3 length: 14 residues. Germline assignment: CDR1 MNHEY and CDR2 SVGEGT. The V gene lost 2 bases and the J gene lost 0 bases, with 5 bases spanning the gap. The DNA of the CDR3 is TGTGCCAGCAGTTACGACACCTCTGGAAACACCATATATTTT. It codes for CASSYDTSGNTIYF.

The rearrangement joins TRBV7-9 to TRBJ2-7, with 7 bases lining up with TRBD1. This CDR3 region has 14 residues. In germline, CDR1 is SEHNR, CDR2 FQNEAQ (reference sequence). J was trimmed by 7 bases and V by 5 bases; bases with no gene match: 11. The CDR3: CASSPDRRLREQYF. The CDR3 DNA sequence: TGTGCCAGCAGCCCGGACAGGAGGCTGAGGGAGCAGTACTTC.

This clonotype was counted at least ten times. The chain is built from TRBV5-1 and TRBJ1-6, with a possible D match to TRBD1 (5 bases). Germline V gene data show CDR1 as SGHRS and CDR2 as YFSETQ. The length of the CDR3 is 16 residues. The ends were cut back, 0 bases at V and 0 bases at J, with 7 bases in the middle. Here the CDR3 DNA reads TGCGCCAGCAGCTTGGCAGGGACCTCCTATAATTCACCCCTCCACTTT. The encoded protein is CASSLAGTSYNSPLHF.

The rearrangement joins TRBV5-1 to TRBJ2-3; 9 bases line up with TRBD1. The germline V gene encodes CDR1 SGHRS and CDR2 YFSETQ. V trimming: 2 bases; J trimming: 2 bases; junction bases outside the gene matches: 6. This CDR3 spans 16 amino acids. CDR3 in DNA: TGCGCCAGCAGCTTCGCCACAGGGGGCTTCACAGATACGCAGTATTTT. This gives the protein CASSFATGGFTDTQYF.

This chain connects TRBV7-2 to TRBJ2-7, with D perhaps given as TRBD1 or TRBD2 (5 bases each). The V and J ends lost 2 bases and 3 bases respectively, with 14 bases between them. This CDR3 comprises 15 residues. The germline V gene encodes CDR1 SGHTA and CDR2 FQGNSA. The CDR3 nucleotides read TGTGCCAGCAGCTTAAGCTCGGGACGGATCTACGAGCAGTACTTC. This encodes CASSLSSGRIYEQYF.

This chain uses TRBV12-3 or TRBV12-4 with TRBJ2-7, with D possibly being TRBD2 (6 bases). This CDR3 contains 14 residues. Trimming shortened V by 1 base and J by 6 bases, and 13 bases separated the two germline ends. The CDR3 nucleotides are TGTGCCAGCAGTTTAGGTCTAGGAGGGCTCGAGCAGTACGTC. It codes for CASSLGLGGLEQYV.

Comment on this clonotype: A read error may account for a junction end that differs from germline. The chain links TRBV12-3 or TRBV12-4 to TRBJ1-2; the D is unclear. CDR3 length: 12 amino acids. CDR3 region: CASSIAVYGYTF. The CDR3 DNA reads TGTGCCAGCAGTATAGCAGTCTATGGCTACACCTTC.

The sample holds a few counts of this clonotype. V gene TRBV7-9 combines with J gene TRBJ2-2, with 11 bases matching TRBD2. Trimming removed 5 bases from V and 1 base from J; junction bases left unmatched: 3. The CDR3 covers 16 residues. CDR1 is SEHNR, CDR2 FQNEAQ, per germline (reference sequence). The CDR3 DNA reads TGTGCCAGCAGCGCGACTAGCGGGATGAACACCGGGGAGCTGTTTTTT. Amino acids: CASSATSGMNTGELFF.

This clonotype appeared a few times. V is TRBV12-3 or TRBV12-4 and J is TRBJ2-1; TRBD2 matches 8 bases. V gave up 5 bases and J gave up 6 bases; unmatched junction bases: 9. The length of the CDR3 is 15 residues. DNA for the CDR3: TGTGCCAGCAGTCCCGGACTAGCCGAAGGCAATGAGCAGTTCTTC. Residues: CASSPGLAEGNEQFF.

The chain recombines TRBV5-1 with TRBJ1-1, with D possibly being TRBD1 (6 bases). V shed 5 bases and J shed 4 bases, with 12 bases lying between them. Looked up from germline, CDR1 is SGHRS and CDR2 is YFSETQ. The CDR3 contains 13 residues. The CDR3 region is CASRQGSVTEAFF. For the CDR3, the DNA is TGCGCCAGCAGACAGGGAAGTGTCACTGAAGCTTTCTTT.

The table lists this clonotype with a few counts. The CDR3 DNA reads as TGTGCCAGCAGTGAAAATGTACTAGGAGGGGCCGAGCAGTACTTC. Residues: CASSENVLGGAEQYF. The genes are TRBV25-1 and TRBJ2-7; TRBD2 might be the D (6 bases). Trimming stripped 2 bases from V and 6 bases from J, with 17 bases between. Germline CDR1 MGHDK, CDR2 SYGVNS. The CDR3 sequence is 15 residues long.

In this sample, this clonotype turned up a few times. This chain uses TRBV5-1 with TRBJ1-6, with D unresolved. CDR1 is SGHRS and CDR2 is YFSETQ in the germline V gene. V was cut by 2 bases and J by 0 bases, with 15 bases left in between. The CDR3 totals 18 residues. CDR3 coding DNA: TGCGCCAGCAGCTTTGGACTTTTCTATAGCTCCTATAATTCACCCCTCCACTTT. Amino acids: CASSFGLFYSSYNSPLHF.

This clonotype turned up a few times. The gene calls are TRBV10-3 and TRBJ2-5; D possibly corresponds to TRBD2 (5 bases). Trimming shortened V by 5 bases and J by 5 bases, and 15 bases separated the two germline ends. The germline CDR1 and CDR2 sequences are ENHRY and SYGVKD. The CDR3 is 14 residues long. The CDR3 protein is CAISQDGVSETQYF. DNA for the CDR3: TGTGCCATCAGTCAGGACGGGGTTAGCGAGACCCAGTACTTC.

This clonotype has a count of ten or more. The chain joins TRBV10-2 to TRBJ2-5; unclear D gene. The CDR3 totals 13 residues. The germline V gene encodes CDR1 WSHSY and CDR2 SAAADI. The V end lost 6 bases, the J end lost 6 bases, and 14 bases lay between the germline ends. The CDR3 region is CASRVTASQTQYF. Written as DNA, the CDR3 is TGCGCCAGCAGGGTCACAGCCTCTCAGACCCAGTACTTC.

There are a few counts of this clonotype. The chain links TRBV5-4 to TRBJ2-4; 10 bases agree with TRBD2. V was clipped by 0 bases and J by 9 bases; unmatched bases: 15. The V gene's germline CDR1 is SGHNT and CDR2 YYREEE (reference sequence). The CDR3 length is 18 residues. CDR3 bases: TGTGCCAGCAGCTTGGGGGGAGCGGGGGGGCTTCAGAGGAGCATTCAGTACTTC. Its translation: CASSLGGAGGLQRSIQYF.